This entry lists 24 T cell receptor beta chains sequenced from one sample in a study of blood T cell repertoires in COVID-19 (dated by TCRdb to 2019 to 2021). Libraries were prepared through the immunoSEQ multiplex PCR assay. As stored in TCRdb, this immuneACCESS dataset retains in-frame rearrangements with V and J assigned. A fraction of the clones does not appear; measured against another copy, unresolved V genes explain less than half of the discrepancy, and the remainder lacks a known reason. This sample lists 150,000 or so clones; 83% were detected once. The ten largest clones represent about an eighth of the sample. The sequenced sample was peripheral blood. Source of these receptors: a woman aged 55-75 years with COVID-19, enrolled during active disease.

This chain's CDR3 is CASSEQKGQGGYGYTF. The CDR3 coding sequence is TGCGCCAGCAGTGAGCAGAAGGGACAGGGCGGATATGGCTACACCTTC. The rearrangement joins TRBV10-2 to TRBJ1-2; the match to TRBD1 covers 9 bases. Trimming at V came to 2 bases and at J to 5 bases, leaving 9 bases not matched to a gene. Germline assignment: CDR1 WSHSY and CDR2 SAAADI. The CDR3 has 16 residues.

This clone was recorded a few times. The CDR3 nucleotides are TGTGCCAGCAGTGAAAGCATAGCATTGAACACTGAAGCTTTCTTT. This encodes CASSESIALNTEAFF. The chain has TRBV6-1 and TRBJ1-1; D is ambiguous. The length of the CDR3 is 15 residues. Trimming shortened V by 2 bases and J by 0 bases, and 10 bases separated the two germline ends. Germline V lookup: CDR1 MNHNS, CDR2 SASEGT.

The chain is built from TRBV7-2 and TRBJ1-2; 7 bases agree with TRBD1. The CDR3 contains 16 residues. J lost 6 bases, V lost 1 base, and 11 bases had no gene match. CDR1 SGHTA and CDR2 FQGNSA come from the germline V gene. CDR3: CASSLEQTGMVDGYTF. The CDR3 region has the DNA TGTGCCAGCAGCTTAGAACAGACAGGGATGGTAGATGGCTACACCTTC.

This chain connects TRBV19 to TRBJ1-1, with D possibly being TRBD1 (6 bases). CDR1 and CDR2 from the germline V gene are LNHDA and SQIVND (reference sequence). With 2 bases removed from V and 1 base from J, the gap between germline ends came to 8 bases. CDR3 length: 14 residues. CDR3 DNA sequence: TGTGCCAGTAGTATACAGGGGACGAACACTGAAGCTTTCTTT. Translated: CASSIQGTNTEAFF.

This clone was recorded only once. The rearrangement links TRBV18 to TRBJ1-1; TRBD1 matches 8 bases. Germline-derived CDR1 and CDR2 are KGHSH and LQKENI. The CDR3 is made up of 17 amino acids. Trimming cost V 5 bases and J 4 bases; bases outside gene matches: 15. CDR3 sequence reads: CASSALMTGVSSTEAFF. The CDR3 DNA reads TGTGCCAGCTCAGCACTAATGACAGGGGTTTCAAGCACTGAAGCTTTCTTT.

The genes are TRBV6-5 and TRBJ2-3, with TRBD1 identical over 9 bases. Trimming at V came to 6 bases and at J to 3 bases, leaving 4 bases not matched to a gene. This CDR3 contains 14 residues. Germline V gives CDR1 MNHEY, CDR2 SVGAGI. CDR3 amino acids: CASRETGGTDTQYF. DNA for the CDR3: TGTGCCAGCAGAGAGACAGGGGGAACAGATACGCAGTATTTT.

CDR3 nucleotide sequence: TGTGCCTATCGACAGGGGGGGGCGTATAGCAATCAGCCCCAGCATTTT. Its translation: CAYRQGGAYSNQPQHF. This chain joins TRBV30 and TRBJ1-5, with 9 bases that match TRBD1. CDR1 and CDR2 (germline): GTSNPN, SVGIG (reference sequence). Trimming removed 7 bases from V and 0 bases from J; junction bases left unmatched: 10. There are 16 residues in the CDR3.

The chain employs TRBV20-1 and TRBJ1-2; possibly TRBD1 for D (6 bases). V lost 7 bases to trimming and J lost 6 bases, with 12 bases between them. CDR1 is DFQATT, CDR2 SNEGSKA, per germline (reference sequence). There are 11 residues in the CDR3. As DNA, the CDR3 is TGCAGTGTTGACAGGAACCATGGCTACACCTTC. Translated: CSVDRNHGYTF.

The chain is built from TRBV3-1 (or the pseudogene TRBV3-2) and TRBJ2-2; D perhaps matches TRBD2 (5 bases). Germline CDR1 is LGHDT and CDR2 is YNNKEL (reference sequence). The CDR3 loop spans 16 amino acids. Trimming stripped 4 bases from V and 1 base from J, with 13 bases between. The CDR3 protein is CASSPSGLVNTGELFF. The CDR3, as DNA: TGTGCCAGCAGCCCCAGCGGTCTAGTGAACACCGGGGAGCTGTTTTTT.

The chain is built from TRBV6-2 or TRBV6-3 and TRBJ1-4; the match to TRBD1 covers 8 bases. Germline CDR1 MNHEY, CDR2 SVGEGT. The CDR3 sequence is 15 residues long. V shed 5 bases, J shed 14 bases, and the junction held 16 bases outside the gene matches. CDR3 loop: CASSRLQGDMSMLFF. DNA of the CDR3: TGTGCCAGCAGTCGCCTACAGGGGGACATGTCCATGCTGTTTTTT.

The chain joins TRBV7-9 to TRBJ2-1; TRBD2 agrees at 10 bases. The V segment lost 6 bases and the J segment 5 bases; nucleotides outside the gene matches: 7. In germline, CDR1 is SEHNR, CDR2 FQNEAQ (reference sequence). The CDR3 runs 15 residues. In DNA, the CDR3 is TGTGCCAGCAGTTCCCTAGCGGGAGTCCACAATGAGCAGTTCTTC. Its translation: CASSSLAGVHNEQFF.

The chain is built from TRBV6-6 and TRBJ1-2; D gene unclear. Deletions cut 3 bases from V and 3 bases from J, with 8 bases between. Germline lookup yields CDR1 MNHNY and CDR2 SVGAGI (reference sequence). This CDR3 has 13 residues. The CDR3 DNA follows: TGTGCCAGCAGTTATGTCCGTCACTATGGCTACACCTTC. Amino acid sequence: CASSYVRHYGYTF.

The V call is TRBV18, the J call TRBJ2-7, with 11 bases that match TRBD1. The CDR3 has 14 amino acids. Germline V CDR1 and CDR2: KGHSH, LQKENI. The V segment lost 6 bases and the J segment 7 bases; nucleotides outside the gene matches: 8. The chain's CDR3 is CASSQTGTGGEQYV. In DNA form, the CDR3 reads TGTGCCAGCTCCCAAACCGGGACAGGGGGGGAGCAGTACGTC.

The chain links TRBV12-3 or TRBV12-4 to TRBJ2-5; D gene uncertain. This CDR3 region has 9 residues. V lost 8 bases to trimming and J lost 7 bases, with 5 bases between them. The CDR3 coding sequence is TGTGCCAGCGGAGTGACCCAGTACTTC. The encoded protein is CASGVTQYF.

DNA of the CDR3: TGTGCCAGCAGTGACTCGGGGGGAGTGGGGTCCTACAATGAGCAGTTCTTC. This translates into CASSDSGGVGSYNEQFF. The gene calls are TRBV6-4 and TRBJ2-1, with a possible D match to TRBD2 (6 bases). This CDR3 spans 17 amino acids. The V end was cut by 0 bases, the J end by 1 base, with 13 bases between. The V gene's germline CDR1 is MRHNA and CDR2 SNTAGT.

The chain links TRBV14 to TRBJ2-3; the D gene is possibly TRBD1 (6 bases). The length of the CDR3 is 14 residues. Germline V gives CDR1 SGHDN, CDR2 FVKESK. Trimming left V 1 base short and J 7 bases short, with 12 bases between. The DNA of the CDR3 is TGTGCCAGCAGCCAAGGCCTGGGGGCGAATACGCAGTATTTT. Translated: CASSQGLGANTQYF.

The chain has TRBV19 and TRBJ1-5; D call uncertain. CDR3 length equals 12 residues. Trimming pared 7 bases from V and 0 bases from J, leaving 4 bases between. In germline, CDR1 is LNHDA, CDR2 SQIVND (reference sequence). In DNA form, the CDR3 reads TGTGCCAGTACCTATAGCAATCAGCCCCAGCATTTT. The encoded protein is CASTYSNQPQHF.

This clone came up a few times. The chain has TRBV7-2 and TRBJ1-2; no definite D call. Per germline, CDR1 SGHTA and CDR2 FQGNSA. This CDR3 spans 11 amino acids. Trimming took 5 bases from V and 8 from J, leaving 9 bases between them. The CDR3 spells CASSPREGYTF. CDR3 nucleotides: TGTGCCAGCAGCCCCCGTGAGGGCTACACCTTC.

As for this clone: This same CDR3 is encoded by further DNA sequences in the sample. As DNA, the CDR3 is TGTGCCAGCTCACCACCGGGGAGAGGGGGAGATACGCAGTATTTT. It translates to CASSPPGRGGDTQYF. The rearrangement links TRBV18 to TRBJ2-3; tentatively, D is TRBD1 (6 bases). Germline loops: CDR1 KGHSH, CDR2 LQKENI. This CDR3 spans 15 amino acids. Trimming stripped 0 bases from V and 5 bases from J, with 12 bases between.

The rearrangement uses TRBV11-2 and TRBJ1-5; a possible D gene is TRBD1 (6 bases). CDR1 SGHAT and CDR2 FQNNGV come from the germline V gene. This CDR3 is built from 15 residues. Trimming took 0 bases from V and 6 from J, leaving 12 bases between them. The CDR3 DNA follows: TGTGCCAGCAGCTTAGAGGGGGCCCCCGGTCAGCCCCAGCATTTT. Its protein product is CASSLEGAPGQPQHF.

V is TRBV24-1 and J is TRBJ1-5; D unclear. V shed 4 bases and J shed 4 bases, with 10 bases lying between them. This CDR3 comprises 14 residues. Germline V gene lookup returns CDR1 KGHDR and CDR2 SFDVKD. This chain's CDR3 is CATSEGLYNQPQHF. In DNA form, the CDR3 reads TGTGCCACCAGTGAGGGCCTTTATAATCAGCCCCAGCATTTT.

This clone appeared once. V and J are TRBV6-1 and TRBJ1-5; 8 bases agree with TRBD1. Germline assignment: CDR1 MNHNS and CDR2 SASEGT. The J segment lost 4 bases and the V segment lost 2 bases, leaving 7 bases of the junction unmatched. This CDR3 has 16 residues. CDR3 in DNA: TGTGCCAGCAGTGAACCCCGCCGGACAGGGAATCAGCCCCAGCATTTT. Protein product: CASSEPRRTGNQPQHF.

In its sample, this clone was seen once. CDR3 amino acids: CASSIDRRGLGTGELFF. DNA for the CDR3: TGTGCCAGTAGTATAGACCGGAGGGGTTTGGGCACCGGGGAGCTGTTTTTT. This chain connects TRBV19 to TRBJ2-2; TRBD2 might be the D (6 bases). Between the trimmed V and J ends, which lost 0 bases and 4 bases, there was a span of 15 bases. The germline V gene encodes CDR1 LNHDA and CDR2 SQIVND (reference sequence). This CDR3 is 17 amino acids long.

The rearrangement joins TRBV6-5 to TRBJ2-5; tentative D call: TRBD1 (6 bases). V gave up 6 bases and J gave up 7 bases, with 18 bases separating them. Germline values: CDR1 MNHEY, CDR2 SVGAGI. The CDR3 is 14 amino acids. CDR3 sequence reads: CASRKDQSQGTQYF. The CDR3 DNA sequence: TGTGCCAGCAGGAAGGACCAATCACAGGGGACCCAGTACTTC.